The T cell receptor (beta chain) under discussion was sequenced for a study of blood T cell repertoires in COVID-19. The CDR3 spans 15 residues. Germline CDR1 MNHEY, CDR2 SVGAGI. V lost 0 bases, J lost 3 bases, and 11 bases lay in between. Sequenced by immunoSEQ multiplex PCR; TCRdb stores in-frame clones only, minus some. The sample yields over 300,000 clones, approximately 90% seen once. Each participant's cohort was designated according to participant-reported clinical history. The sample consisted of PBMCs or T cells enriched from blood (not recorded which). The gene calls are TRBV6-5 and TRBJ1-2; no reliable D call. The origin of this receptor is a woman under 40 who had recovered from COVID-19. The CDR3: CASSYSIRGDYGYTF. The CDR3 DNA sequence: TGTGCCAGCAGTTACTCGATACGGGGTGACTATGGCTACACCTTC.